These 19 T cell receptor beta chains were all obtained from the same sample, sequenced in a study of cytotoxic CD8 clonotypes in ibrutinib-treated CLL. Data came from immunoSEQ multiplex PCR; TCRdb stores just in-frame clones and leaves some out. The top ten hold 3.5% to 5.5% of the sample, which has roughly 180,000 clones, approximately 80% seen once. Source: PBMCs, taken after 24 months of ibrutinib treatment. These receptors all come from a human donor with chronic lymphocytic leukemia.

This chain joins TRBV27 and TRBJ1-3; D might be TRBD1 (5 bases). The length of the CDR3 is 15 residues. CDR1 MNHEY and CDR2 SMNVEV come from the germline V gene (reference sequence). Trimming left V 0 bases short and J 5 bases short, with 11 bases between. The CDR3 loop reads CASSLSGQGRNTIYF. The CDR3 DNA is TGTGCCAGCAGTTTATCGGGGCAGGGTCGAAACACCATATATTTT.

CDR3 nucleotides: TGTGCCAGCGGGGGGTTCGTTAACCTACATGCCCTACTCCACTTT. As protein: CASGGFVNLHALLHF. The V and J genes are TRBV6-6 and TRBJ1-6, with D perhaps TRBD1 (5 bases). From germline, CDR1 is MNHNY and CDR2 SVGAGI (reference sequence). V was clipped by 8 bases and J by 16 bases, with 27 bases between them. The CDR3 runs 15 residues.

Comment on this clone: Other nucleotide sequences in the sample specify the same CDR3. The CDR3 region is CASSLNYEQYF. CDR3 nucleotide sequence: TGTGCCAGCAGCCTGAACTACGAGCAGTACTTC. This rearrangement joins TRBV7-9 to TRBJ2-7; D uncertain. CDR3 length: 11 residues. V was clipped by 5 bases and J by 3 bases, with 5 bases between them. The germline gives CDR1 SEHNR, CDR2 FQNEAQ (reference sequence). Full variable domain (rest looked up from reference TRBV7-9 and TRBJ2-7): DTGVSQNPRHKITKRGQNVTFRCDPISEHNRLYWYRQTLGQGPEFLTYFQNEAQLEKSRLLSDRFSAERPKGSFSTLEIQRTEQGDSAMYLCASSLNYEQYFGPGTRLTVT.

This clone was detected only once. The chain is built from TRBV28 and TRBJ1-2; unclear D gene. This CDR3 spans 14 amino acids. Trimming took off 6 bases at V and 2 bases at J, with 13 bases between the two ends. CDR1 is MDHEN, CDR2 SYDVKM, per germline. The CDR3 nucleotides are TGTGCCAGCAGCCTGGGAGGAGGCAACTATGGCTACACCTTC. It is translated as CASSLGGGNYGYTF.

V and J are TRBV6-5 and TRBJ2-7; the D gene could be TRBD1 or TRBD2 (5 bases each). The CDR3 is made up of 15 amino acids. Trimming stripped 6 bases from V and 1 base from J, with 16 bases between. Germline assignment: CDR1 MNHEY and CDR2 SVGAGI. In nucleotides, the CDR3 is TGTGCCAGCAGACGGGGTACAGGTGATTCCTACGAGCAGTACTTC. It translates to CASRRGTGDSYEQYF.

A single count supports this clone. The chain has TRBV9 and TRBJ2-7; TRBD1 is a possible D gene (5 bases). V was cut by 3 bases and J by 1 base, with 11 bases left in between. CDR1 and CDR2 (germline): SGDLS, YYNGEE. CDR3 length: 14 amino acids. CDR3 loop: CASSATDTSYEQYF. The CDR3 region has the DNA TGTGCCAGCAGCGCGACAGACACTTCCTACGAGCAGTACTTC.

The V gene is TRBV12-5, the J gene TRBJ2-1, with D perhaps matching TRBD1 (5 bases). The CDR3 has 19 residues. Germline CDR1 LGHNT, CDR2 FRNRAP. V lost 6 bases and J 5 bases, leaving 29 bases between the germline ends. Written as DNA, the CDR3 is TGTGCTAGTGGCCTTTGGGGCAGGGAAATAACACCGAACCACAATGAGCAGTTCTTC. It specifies CASGLWGREITPNHNEQFF.

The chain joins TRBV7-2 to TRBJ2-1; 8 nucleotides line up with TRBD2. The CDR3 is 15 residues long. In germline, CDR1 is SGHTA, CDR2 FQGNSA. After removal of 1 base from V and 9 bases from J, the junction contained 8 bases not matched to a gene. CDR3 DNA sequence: TGTGCCAGCAGCTTAGAAACTAGCGGACGGGGTGAGCAGTTCTTC. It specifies CASSLETSGRGEQFF.

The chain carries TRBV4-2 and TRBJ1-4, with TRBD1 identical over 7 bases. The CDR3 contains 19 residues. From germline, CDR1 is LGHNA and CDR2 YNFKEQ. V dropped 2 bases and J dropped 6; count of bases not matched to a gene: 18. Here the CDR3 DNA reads TGTGCCAGCAGCCAAACCCGCGGATTCCAGAGGGGGCGCTATGAAAAACTGTTTTTT. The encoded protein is CASSQTRGFQRGRYEKLFF.

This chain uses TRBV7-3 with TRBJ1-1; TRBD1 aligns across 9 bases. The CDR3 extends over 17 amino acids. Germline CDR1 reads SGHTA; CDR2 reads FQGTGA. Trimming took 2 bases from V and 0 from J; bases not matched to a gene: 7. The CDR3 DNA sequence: TGTGCCAGCAGCTTAGCGGGACAGGGTCTCATGAACACTGAAGCTTTCTTT. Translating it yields CASSLAGQGLMNTEAFF. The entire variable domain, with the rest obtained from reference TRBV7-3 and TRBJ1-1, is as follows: GAGVSQTPSNKVTEKGKYVELRCDPISGHTALYWYRQSLGQGPEFLIYFQGTGAADDSGLPNDRFFAVRPEGSVSTLKIQRTERGDSAVYLCASSLAGQGLMNTEAFFGQGTRLTVV.

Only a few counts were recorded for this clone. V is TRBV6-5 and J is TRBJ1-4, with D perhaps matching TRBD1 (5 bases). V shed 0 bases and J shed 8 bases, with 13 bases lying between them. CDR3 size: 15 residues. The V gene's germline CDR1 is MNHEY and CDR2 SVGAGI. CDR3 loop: CASSYSRGYGEKLFF. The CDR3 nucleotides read TGTGCCAGCAGTTACTCGAGGGGATACGGCGAAAAACTGTTTTTT.

The CDR3 sequence: CACHGQGNSPLHF. In DNA form, the CDR3 reads TGTGCCTGCCACGGACAGGGAAATTCACCCCTCCACTTT. The rearrangement uses TRBV30 and TRBJ1-6; TRBD1 agrees at 8 bases. CDR3 length: 13 amino acids. Germline lookup yields CDR1 GTSNPN and CDR2 SVGIG (reference sequence). With 6 bases clipped from V and 7 bases from J, the junction kept 5 bases outside the gene matches.

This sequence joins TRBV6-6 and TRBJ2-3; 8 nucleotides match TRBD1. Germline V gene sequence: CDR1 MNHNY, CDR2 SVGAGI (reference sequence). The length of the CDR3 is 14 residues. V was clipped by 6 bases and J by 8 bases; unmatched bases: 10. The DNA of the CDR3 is TGTGCCAGCAGAAATCCGGGACAGGCAGTTACGCAGTATTTT. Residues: CASRNPGQAVTQYF.

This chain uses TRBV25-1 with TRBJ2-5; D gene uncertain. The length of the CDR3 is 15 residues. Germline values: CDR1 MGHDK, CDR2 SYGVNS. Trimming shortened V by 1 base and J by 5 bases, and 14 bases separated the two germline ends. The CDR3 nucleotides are TGTGCCAGCAGTGAATTGTCCGGTCCTGAGGAGACCCAGTACTTC. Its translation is CASSELSGPEETQYF.

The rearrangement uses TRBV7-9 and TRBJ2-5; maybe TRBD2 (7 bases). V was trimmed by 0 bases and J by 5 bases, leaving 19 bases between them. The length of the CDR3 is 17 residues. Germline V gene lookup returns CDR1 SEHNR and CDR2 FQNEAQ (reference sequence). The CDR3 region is CASSLALAGAASETQYF. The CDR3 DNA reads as TGTGCCAGCAGCTTAGCGTTGGCGGGGGCAGCGAGCGAGACCCAGTACTTC.

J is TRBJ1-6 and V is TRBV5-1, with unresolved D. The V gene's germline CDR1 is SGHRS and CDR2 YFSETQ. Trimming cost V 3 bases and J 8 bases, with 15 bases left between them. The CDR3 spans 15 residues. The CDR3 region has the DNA TGCGCCAGCAGCTCCCGCCCCGCTGGGGATTCACCCCTCCACTTT. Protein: CASSSRPAGDSPLHF. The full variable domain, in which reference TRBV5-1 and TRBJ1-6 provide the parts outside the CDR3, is KAGVTQTPRYLIKTRGQQVTLSCSPISGHRSVSWYQQTPGQGLQFLFEYFSETQRNKGNFPGRFSGRQFSNSRSEMNVSTLELGDSALYLCASSSRPAGDSPLHFGNGTRLTVT.

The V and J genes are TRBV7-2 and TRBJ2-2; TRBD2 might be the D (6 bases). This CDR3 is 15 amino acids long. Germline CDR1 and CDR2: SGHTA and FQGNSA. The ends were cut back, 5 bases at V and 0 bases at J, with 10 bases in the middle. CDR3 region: CASSISGANTGELFF. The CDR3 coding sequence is TGTGCCAGCAGCATTAGCGGAGCGAACACCGGGGAGCTGTTTTTT. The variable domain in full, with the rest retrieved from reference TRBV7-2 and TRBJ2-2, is GAGVSQSPSNKVTEKGKDVELRCDPISGHTALYWYRQSLGQGLEFLIYFQGNSAPDKSGLPSDRFSAERTGGSVSTLTIQRTQQEDSAVYLCASSISGANTGELFFGEGSRLTVL.

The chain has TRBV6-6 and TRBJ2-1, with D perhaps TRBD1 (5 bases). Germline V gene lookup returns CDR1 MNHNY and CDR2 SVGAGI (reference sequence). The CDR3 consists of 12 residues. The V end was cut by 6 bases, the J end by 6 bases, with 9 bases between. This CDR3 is CASRATVNEQFF. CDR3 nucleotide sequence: TGTGCCAGCAGGGCGACAGTCAATGAGCAGTTCTTC.

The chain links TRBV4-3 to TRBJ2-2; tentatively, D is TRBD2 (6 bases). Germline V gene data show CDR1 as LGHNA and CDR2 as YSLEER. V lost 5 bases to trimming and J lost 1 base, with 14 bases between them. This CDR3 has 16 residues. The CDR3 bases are TGCGCCAGCAGCACAGTGGGAGGTGGGAACACCGGGGAGCTGTTTTTT. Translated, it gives CASSTVGGGNTGELFF.